The next 4 T cell receptor beta chains were all read from a single sample in a study of cytomegalovirus exposure and HLA in healthy donors. Both 60 Vbeta primers and 13 Jbeta primers went into the PCR. The protocol was immunoSEQ multiplex PCR, while the TCRdb copy is restricted to in-frame clones and leaves out a portion. The sample contains around 110,000 clones, around 74% of which appear only once. Material: PBMCs. The source is a woman in her 40s in good health and CMV-seropositive.

The chain carries TRBV27 and TRBJ2-7, with D maybe TRBD1 (5 bases). The germline gives CDR1 MNHEY, CDR2 SMNVEV (reference sequence). There are 15 residues in the CDR3. V was trimmed by 2 bases and J by 2 bases, leaving 13 bases between them. The CDR3 protein is CASSLDRQGTYEQYF. DNA of the CDR3: TGTGCCAGCAGTTTAGATCGGCAGGGAACCTACGAGCAGTACTTC.

The chain joins TRBV25-1 to TRBJ1-2; no clear D gene. Germline-derived CDR1 and CDR2 are MGHDK and SYGVNS. This CDR3 region has 12 residues. Trimming shortened V by 4 bases and J by 4 bases, and 7 bases separated the two germline ends. This CDR3 is CASSARGYGYTF. DNA of the CDR3: TGTGCCAGCAGTGCTCGCGGCTATGGCTACACCTTC.

This clone appeared once. This chain links TRBV30 with TRBJ2-7; 10 bases line up with TRBD2. This CDR3 is 14 amino acids long. The germline V gene has CDR1 GTSNPN and CDR2 SVGIG (reference sequence). V lost 4 bases and J lost 4; bases outside the gene matches: 7. CDR3 nucleotides: TGTGCCTGGAATAGCGGGGGGCCAAATTACGAGCAGTACTTC. Its translation: CAWNSGGPNYEQYF.

The chain combines TRBV7-8 with TRBJ1-6; D is possibly TRBD1 (6 bases). There are 16 residues in the CDR3. With 5 bases removed from V and 7 bases from J, the gap between germline ends came to 18 bases. Germline-derived CDR1 and CDR2 are SGHVS and FQNEAQ. CDR3 bases: TGTGCCAGCAGCCGAATGAACAGGGAGATCAATTCACCCCTCCACTTT. Translation gives CASSRMNREINSPLHF.